This TCR beta chain was recovered during a study of spatial heterogeneity in lung cancer. The junction had 25 bases not matched to a gene; V was cut back by 6 bases and J by 13 bases. CDR3 length: 17 amino acids. Per germline, CDR1 MDHEN and CDR2 SYDVKM. Single TCR cDNA molecules each had their own unique molecular identifier. TCRdb passed the 5' RACE reads through MiXCR, listing each CDR3 protein once. The sample contains tens of thousands of distinct CDR3 sequences, about an eighth of which appear only once. Sample time point: sample taken at primary tumor resection. A total of around 72 untreated early-stage non-small cell lung cancer patients served as donors. Whole RNA came from tumor, nontumor lung or frozen PBMC and was sequenced without being sorted.

This receptor was taken from a male donor with early-stage non-small cell lung cancer. This rearrangement joins TRBV28 to TRBJ2-7; 9 nucleotides match TRBD1. The source was PBMCs, collected at surgery. The CDR3 spells CASSLRTGALSTGSSYF. For the CDR3, the DNA is TGTGCCAGCAGCTTGAGGACAGGGGCATTATCAACGGGATCATCATACTTC. Using reference TRBV28 and TRBJ2-7 for the parts outside the CDR3, the full variable domain is DVKVTQSSRYLVKRTGEKVFLECVQDMDHENMFWYRQDPGLGLRLIYFSYDVKMKEKGDIPEGYSVSREKKERFSLILESASTNQTSMYLCASSLRTGALSTGSSYFGPGTRLTVT.